The source of this T cell receptor (beta chain) is a study of OX40 agonist ivuxolimab in advanced cancers. Concerning this clone itself: Its antigen is unidentified.

Study conclusions and caveats: Expanded clones belonging to CD8+ T cells outnumbered, on average, those of CD4+. Low normalized T-cell clonal expansion was additionally recorded for some nonresponders. Among the lowest peripheral clonal expansion occurred in 0.1-3.0 mg/kg partial responders.

Germline CDR1 and CDR2: SGHNT and YYREEE (reference sequence). The V segment lost 5 bases and the J segment 0 bases; nucleotides outside the gene matches: 13. CDR3 size: 17 residues. People who had autoimmune disease history or systemic immunosuppression were excluded. Using immunoSEQ multiplex PCR, the repertoire was profiled, and TCRdb retains in-frame clones only, with some absent. The sample records about 50,000 clones, approximately 80% being singletons. This receptor was obtained from an adult with an advanced solid tumor such as melanoma, head and neck, liver or kidney cancer. This chain links TRBV5-4 with TRBJ1-1; 7 positions match TRBD1. This material consisted of CD4+ or CD8+ T cells sorted from blood, taken in a trial of the OX40 agonist ivuxolimab. The CDR3 is CASRILNRDSLNTEAFF. The CDR3 DNA sequence: TGTGCCAGCAGAATCTTAAACCGGGACAGTTTGAACACTGAAGCTTTCTTT.